The 21 T cell receptor beta chains in this list originate from one sample, sequenced in a study of T cell responses to AZD1222 COVID-19 vaccine. Assay: immunoSEQ multiplex PCR; the TCRdb copy retains only in-frame clones and omits some. The data show around 66,000 clones, 70% to 80% seen once. The source material was peripheral blood, sampled on day 0 of MenACWY control vaccination. Every receptor here comes from an adult in good health.

This sequence joins TRBV12-3 or TRBV12-4 and TRBJ1-4; no firm D call. The CDR3 has 13 residues. Trimming stripped 6 bases from V and 4 bases from J, with 9 bases between. The CDR3: CASRVQLNEKLFF. CDR3 DNA: TGTGCCAGCAGGGTACAGCTTAATGAAAAACTGTTTTTT.

V is TRBV21-1 and J is TRBJ1-2. TRBV21-1 is termed a pseudogene. The CDR3 runs 15 residues. The CDR3 nucleotides are TGTGCCAGCAGCAAAGCGCTTTGTGGACGCTATGGCTACACCTTC. Translating it yields CASSKALCGRYGYTF.

This clone was seen a few times. The rearrangement joins TRBV7-9 to TRBJ2-1; D tentatively fits TRBD1 or TRBD2 (6 bases each). The CDR3 is 15 residues long. Germline loops: CDR1 SEHNR, CDR2 FQNEAQ (reference sequence). Trimming shortened V by 3 bases and J by 4 bases, and 13 bases separated the two germline ends. The chain's CDR3 is CASSFGGGLYNEQFF. The DNA of the CDR3 is TGTGCCAGCAGCTTTGGAGGGGGACTTTACAATGAGCAGTTCTTC.

The genes are TRBV19 and TRBJ2-2, with 8 positions matching TRBD1. Trimming removed 6 bases from V and 6 bases from J; junction bases left unmatched: 9. Germline CDR1 reads LNHDA; CDR2 reads SQIVND (reference sequence). This CDR3 spans 15 amino acids. The CDR3 coding sequence is TGTGCCAGTAGCTTTGGGACAGGACGGCCCGGGGAGCTGTTTTTT. It codes for CASSFGTGRPGELFF.

The CDR3 sequence: CASSLLGSLHF. The CDR3, as DNA: TGTGCCAGCAGTTTATTAGGGAGCCTCCACTTT. The chain is built from TRBV28 and TRBJ1-6; the D is unclear. The V gene lost 1 base and the J gene lost 15 bases, with 7 bases spanning the gap. CDR1 and CDR2 from the germline V gene are MDHEN and SYDVKM. CDR3 size: 11 residues.

The genes are TRBV2 and TRBJ2-5, with a tentative D call TRBD2 (7 bases). The V end was cut by 8 bases, the J end by 1 base, with 8 bases between. This CDR3 is built from 12 residues. Germline loops: CDR1 SNHLY, CDR2 FYNNEI. This chain's CDR3 is CASGGAQETQYF. The CDR3 bases are TGTGCCAGCGGGGGGGCCCAAGAGACCCAGTACTTC.

The rearrangement joins TRBV28 to TRBJ2-7; a possible D gene is TRBD2 (5 bases). The CDR3 totals 14 residues. Germline CDR1 and CDR2: MDHEN and SYDVKM. V gave up 6 bases and J gave up 5 bases, with 17 bases separating them. CDR3 region: CASRPGGWRHEQYF. The DNA for the CDR3 is TGTGCCAGCAGACCCGGCGGGTGGCGGCACGAGCAGTACTTC. Filled out from reference TRBV28 and TRBJ2-7, the complete variable domain reads DVKVTQSSRYLVKRTGEKVFLECVQDMDHENMFWYRQDPGLGLRLIYFSYDVKMKEKGDIPEGYSVSREKKERFSLILESASTNQTSMYLCASRPGGWRHEQYFGPGTRLTVT.

The chain recombines TRBV6-5 with TRBJ1-1; D is unresolved. CDR3 length: 13 amino acids. The V gene lost 6 bases and the J gene lost 1 base, with 9 bases spanning the gap. CDR1 MNHEY and CDR2 SVGAGI come from the germline V gene. CDR3 coding DNA: TGTGCCAGCAGGCGTGTAGAGAACACTGAAGCTTTCTTT. It yields the protein CASRRVENTEAFF.

The gene calls are TRBV7-8 and TRBJ2-7; possibly TRBD1 or TRBD2 for D (5 bases each). The germline V and J ends were trimmed by 4 bases and 2 bases, with 18 bases remaining between them. Germline V gene sequence: CDR1 SGHVS, CDR2 FQNEAQ. The CDR3 consists of 16 residues. CDR3 bases: TGTGCCAGCAGCTCCGGGACCTCTGGAGTAGCCTACGAGCAGTACTTC. Protein: CASSSGTSGVAYEQYF.

The chain couples TRBV7-9 to TRBJ2-3; possibly TRBD2 for D (6 bases). Trimming took off 2 bases at V and 2 bases at J, with 14 bases between the two ends. The germline V gene has CDR1 SEHNR and CDR2 FQNEAQ (reference sequence). The CDR3 has 16 residues. The CDR3 sequence is CASSLNPGTATDTQYF. In DNA form, the CDR3 reads TGTGCCAGCAGCTTAAACCCCGGGACTGCCACAGATACGCAGTATTTT.

This chain's CDR3 is CASSSGRGLAGGDIQYF. The CDR3 nucleotides read TGCGCCAGCAGCTCTGGGCGGGGACTAGCGGGAGGGGACATTCAGTACTTC. V gene TRBV5-1 combines with J gene TRBJ2-4, with 16 bases fitting TRBD2. The CDR3 is 17 amino acids. Germline V CDR1 and CDR2: SGHRS, YFSETQ. Trimming removed 3 bases from V and 8 bases from J; junction bases left unmatched: 8.

The V call is TRBV7-2, the J call TRBJ2-5; 8 bases map to TRBD1. Germline-derived CDR1 and CDR2 are SGHTA and FQGNSA. The trim removed 4 bases at V and 5 bases at J, leaving 6 bases unmatched. CDR3 size: 14 residues. Here the CDR3 reads CASSSSGGWETQYF. In DNA form, the CDR3 reads TGTGCCAGCAGCTCCTCAGGGGGCTGGGAGACCCAGTACTTC.

The rearrangement links TRBV11-2 to TRBJ2-7; D might be TRBD1 (6 bases). Germline CDR1 reads SGHAT; CDR2 reads FQNNGV. The CDR3 extends over 11 amino acids. Trimming took off 8 bases at V and 2 bases at J, with 7 bases between the two ends. DNA for the CDR3: TGTGCCAGCGGGGGCCCCTACGAGCAGTACTTC. This translates into CASGGPYEQYF.

This clone was seen once. V and J are TRBV5-1 and TRBJ2-1; the D is unclear. The length of the CDR3 is 12 residues. Germline CDR1 and CDR2: SGHRS and YFSETQ. Trimming removed 4 bases from V and 6 bases from J, with 8 bases in between. The CDR3 sequence: CASSLIPNEQFF. CDR3 bases: TGCGCCAGCAGCCTGATCCCCAATGAGCAGTTCTTC.

This chain joins TRBV9 and TRBJ2-1, with TRBD2 matching over 15 bases. The CDR3 consists of 16 residues. CDR1 and CDR2 from the germline V gene are SGDLS and YYNGEE. The trim removed 7 bases at V and 4 bases at J, leaving 6 bases unmatched. The CDR3 DNA is TGTGCCAGCGAGCCGGGACTAGCGGGGGGATACAATGAGCAGTTCTTC. Protein product: CASEPGLAGGYNEQFF.

V and J are TRBV5-6 and TRBJ2-7, with a tentative D call TRBD1 (5 bases). This CDR3 is built from 12 residues. From germline, CDR1 is SGHDT and CDR2 YYEEEE. V lost 5 bases and J lost 1, with 7 bases in between. In DNA form, the CDR3 reads TGTGCCAGCAGTCAGGGATCCTACGAGCAGTACTTC. This gives the protein CASSQGSYEQYF. The variable domain in full, completed from reference TRBV5-6 and TRBJ2-7, reads DAGVTQSPTHLIKTRGQQVTLRCSPKSGHDTVSWYQQALGQGPQFIFQYYEEEERQRGNFPDRFSGHQFPNYSSELNVNALLLGDSALYLCASSQGSYEQYFGPGTRLTVT.

The chain has TRBV7-2 and TRBJ1-1; TRBD1 might be the D (5 bases). The CDR3 length is 15 residues. Trimming pared 1 base from V and 1 base from J, leaving 10 bases between. The germline V gene encodes CDR1 SGHTA and CDR2 FQGNSA. The CDR3 spells CASSLGGVRNTEAFF. The DNA of the CDR3 is TGTGCCAGCAGCTTAGGGGGGGTTCGGAACACTGAAGCTTTCTTT.

The chain recombines TRBV6-5 with TRBJ1-2; D call uncertain. This CDR3 contains 10 residues. From germline, CDR1 is MNHEY and CDR2 SVGAGI. V lost 6 bases and J 2 bases, leaving 1 base between the germline ends. Here the CDR3 reads CASRNYGYTF. CDR3 coding DNA: TGTGCCAGCAGGAACTATGGCTACACCTTC.

The count of this clone is one. The sample contains more than one DNA sequence encoding this CDR3. The chain couples TRBV19 to TRBJ2-3; 7 bases are a match to TRBD1. V gave up 6 bases and J gave up 0 bases; unmatched junction bases: 3. This CDR3 has 14 amino acids. The germline CDR1 and CDR2 sequences are LNHDA and SQIVND (reference sequence). The CDR3 is CASRQGISTDTQYF. CDR3 nucleotide sequence: TGTGCCAGTAGACAGGGGATAAGCACAGATACGCAGTATTTT.

The V call is TRBV6-5, the J call TRBJ2-5, with TRBD2 matching over 8 bases. CDR1 is MNHEY and CDR2 is SVGAGI in the germline V gene. This CDR3 is 15 amino acids long. The trim removed 8 bases at V and 5 bases at J, leaving 13 bases unmatched. The CDR3 sequence is CASDFGAGGLETQYF. The CDR3 DNA is TGTGCCAGCGATTTCGGCGCGGGAGGATTGGAGACCCAGTACTTC.

The gene calls are TRBV6-2 or TRBV6-3 and TRBJ2-5, with TRBD1 identical over 8 bases. V gave up 4 bases and J gave up 5 bases; unmatched junction bases: 12. Germline values: CDR1 MNHEY, CDR2 SVGEGT. This CDR3 has 16 residues. Written as DNA, the CDR3 is TGTGCCAGCAGTTTTTCCCAGACAGGGGCAAGGGAGACCCAGTACTTC. Its translation: CASSFSQTGARETQYF.